This T cell receptor beta chain was found in a study of CD8 T cells in Susac syndrome. Germline V gives CDR1 MNHEY, CDR2 SVGEGT. Trimming at V came to 1 base and at J to 6 bases, leaving 4 bases not matched to a gene. The CDR3 totals 15 residues. RNA totalling roughly 0.45 to 1 ug underwent reverse transcription with random hexamers. TCRdb re-derived calls from the immunoSEQ multiplex PCR reads in MiXCR, one entry per CDR3 protein. The data hold about 52,000 distinct CDR3 sequences, with around 93% observed a single time. The rearrangement uses TRBV6-2 or TRBV6-3 and TRBJ1-5, with 9 bases that match TRBD1. The sequenced material came from CD8+ T cells from PBMCs. This sequence was found in a human donor with multiple sclerosis. DNA for the CDR3: TGTGCCAGCAGTTACTTGGGACAGGGCGTTCAGCCCCAGCATTTT. This encodes CASSYLGQGVQPQHF.